This is a list of T cell receptor beta chains from one sample in a study of blood T cell repertoires in COVID-19. Repertoires were generated with immunoSEQ multiplex PCR, while TCRdb's copy carries only in-frame clones and drops some. The sample yields 180,000 or so clones, 80% to 90% seen once. The sample comprised peripheral blood. The receptors shown here come from a man in his sixties with acute or convalescent COVID-19. Both conserved end residues are part of each CDR3. The D gene is left open where the match is weak. Size is stated for part of the rows, as once, few or many counts, or as a class when the clone is expanded.

D	size	V	J	DNA	CDR3
TRBD2	.	TRBV4-1	TRBJ2-7	TGCGCCAGCAGCCTCACTCCACCGGGACTAGCGGGAGGGTTGGGTGACTACGAGCAGTACTTC	CASSLTPPGLAGGLGDYEQYF
TRBD1	.	TRBV14	TRBJ2-7	TGTGCCAGCAGCTTAAGACCGGGACAGGGTTCCCACGAGCAGTACTTC	CASSLRPGQGSHEQYF
.	.	TRBV9	TRBJ2-7	TGTGCCAGCAGCACCCACACCTTCCCCTACGAGCAGTACTTC	CASSTHTFPYEQYF
TRBD1	.	TRBV12-3/TRBV12-4	TRBJ2-1	TGTGCCAGCAGGCACAGGGGATACAATGAGCAGTTCTTC	CASRHRGYNEQFF
TRBD1	.	TRBV11-2	TRBJ1-4	TGTGCCAGCAGCTTTAGACAGGGGGCTGGTAATGAAAAACTGTTTTTT	CASSFRQGAGNEKLFF
.	.	TRBV12-5	TRBJ2-5	TGTGCTAGTGGGGGGGAGGGGGGGACCCTCGGGCAAGAGACCCAGTACTTC	CASGGEGGTLGQETQYF
TRBD1	.	TRBV5-6	TRBJ1-2	TGTGCCAGCAGCCGACAGGGTTCCTTAGGCTACACCTTC	CASSRQGSLGYTF
TRBD1	.	TRBV27	TRBJ1-5	TGTGCCAGCAGTTTATCGCCTGACAGGGGGAATCAGCCCCAGCATTTT	CASSLSPDRGNQPQHF
.	.	TRBV11-3	TRBJ2-7	TGTGCCAGCAGCTTTTCCCGGGACGAGCAGTACTTC	CASSFSRDEQYF
TRBD2	once	TRBV7-9	TRBJ2-5	TGTGCCAGCAGCTTAGCGAGTTGGACTAGCGGGAGGTTCAAAGAGACCCAGTACTTC	CASSLASWTSGRFKETQYF
.	.	TRBV5-1	TRBJ1-1	TGCGCCAGCAGCTTTGTGACAGGACGGAACACTGAAGCTTTCTTT	CASSFVTGRNTEAFF
TRBD2	once	TRBV7-9	TRBJ2-1	TGTGCCAGCAGCTTAGCCGGGACTAGCGCCGACAATGAGCAGTTCTTC	CASSLAGTSADNEQFF
TRBD2	.	TRBV28	TRBJ2-3	TGTGCCAGCAGCTCCACTGGGACTAGCGGGTACAGCACAGATACGCAGTATTTT	CASSSTGTSGYSTDTQYF
TRBD2	.	TRBV27	TRBJ2-7	TGTGCCAGCAGTTCGAGCGGGAGGAGTCCCTACGAGCAGTACTTC	CASSSSGRSPYEQYF
TRBD2	.	TRBV28	TRBJ2-2	TGTGCCAGCAGTCCCGGCGGGAGAACCGGGGAGCTGTTTTTT	CASSPGGRTGELFF
TRBD2	.	TRBV5-4	TRBJ2-1	TGTGCCAGCAGCCTGGGACTAGCGGGGGGAACCTACAATGAGCAGTTCTTC	CASSLGLAGGTYNEQFF
.	.	TRBV5-4	TRBJ1-4	TGTGCCAGCAGCTTGGGTGGGGCAGGGAATGAAAAACTGTTTTTT	CASSLGGAGNEKLFF
TRBD1	.	TRBV27	TRBJ2-1	TGTGCCAGCAGTTTATACGGCGGACAGGGATCCTACAATGAGCAGTTCTTC	CASSLYGGQGSYNEQFF
TRBD1	.	TRBV11-2	TRBJ2-5	TGTGCCAGCAGTCTTAGCGGACAGGGTGAGACCCAGTACTTC	CASSLSGQGETQYF
.	.	TRBV2	TRBJ1-4	TGTGCCAGCAGGGACAGACCAAATGAAAAACTGTTTTTT	CASRDRPNEKLFF
.	.	TRBV2	TRBJ2-2	TGTGCCAGTCGGAGTATCGCGGCCGGGGAGCTGTTTTTT	CASRSIAAGELFF
TRBD1	.	TRBV3-1/TRBV3-2	TRBJ1-1	TGTGCCAGCTCAAACACAGGGGGCACTGAAGCTTTCTTT	CASSNTGGTEAFF
TRBD1	.	TRBV18	TRBJ1-1	TGTGCCAGCTCACCAAATGACAGGGGTAACACTGAAGCTTTCTTT	CASSPNDRGNTEAFF
TRBD2	.	TRBV5-8	TRBJ2-4	TGTGCCAGCAACGGGATACCGGGACTAGCGGGAGTCGTCACCAAAAACATTCAGTACTTC	CASNGIPGLAGVVTKNIQYF
.	.	TRBV2	TRBJ1-4	TGTGCCAGCAGCTCTGACTCACCCCAACATGAAAAACTGTTTTTT	CASSSDSPQHEKLFF
.	.	TRBV19	TRBJ2-7	TGTGCCAGTAGTATAGATCCGGGACACATCTACGAGCAGTACTTC	CASSIDPGHIYEQYF
.	few	TRBV7-9	TRBJ2-1	TGTGCCAGCAGCTTAGGGGGGCCCAACGAGCAGTTCTTC	CASSLGGPNEQFF
TRBD2	.	TRBV28	TRBJ2-3	TGTGCCAGCAGTCCCACTAGCGGGAGCTTCTCAGATACGCAGTATTTT	CASSPTSGSFSDTQYF
TRBD2	.	TRBV7-2	TRBJ2-7	TGTGCCAGCAGCCTCGGGACTAGCGGAAGCTACGAGCAGTACTTC	CASSLGTSGSYEQYF
.	.	TRBV25-1	TRBJ2-3	TGTGCCAGCAGTTTAACGACAGGACGCGATACGCAGTATTTT	CASSLTTGRDTQYF
TRBD1	.	TRBV29-1	TRBJ2-1	TGCAGCGGCAGGACAGGGGGAGTTGCTAATGAGCAGTTCTTC	CSGRTGGVANEQFF
TRBD2	.	TRBV6-1	TRBJ2-5	TGTGCCAGCAGTGAAGCCCTTATGGTAGCGGGCCAAGAGACCCAGTACTTC	CASSEALMVAGQETQYF
TRBD2	.	TRBV12-3/TRBV12-4	TRBJ2-3	TGTGCCAGCACCTGGGGGGGAAGGGATACGCAGTATTTT	CASTWGGRDTQYF
TRBD1	.	TRBV5-1	TRBJ2-5	TGCGCCAGCAGCCCGAACACAGGGGGAGAGACCCAGTACTTC	CASSPNTGGETQYF
.	.	TRBV5-1	TRBJ2-2	TGCGCCAGCCTCTCCCAGGGGGGTATCGGCACCGGGGAGCTGTTTTTT	CASLSQGGIGTGELFF
TRBD1	.	TRBV25-1	TRBJ2-6	TGTGCCAGCAGTCCAGGACAGGGGGCAACTGGGGCCAACGTCCTGACTTTC	CASSPGQGATGANVLTF
TRBD2	.	TRBV6-5	TRBJ2-5	TGTGCCAGCATAGCGGGAGGGGGAGAGACCCAGTACTTC	CASIAGGGETQYF
TRBD1	.	TRBV4-1	TRBJ1-5	TGCGCCAGCAGCCAAGAAAGGGACAGGACAGGGGGAAGCAATCAGCCCCAGCATTTT	CASSQERDRTGGSNQPQHF
TRBD1	.	TRBV2	TRBJ1-2	TGTGCCAGCACTACGACGGACAGGGGGCCTGGCTACACCTTC	CASTTTDRGPGYTF
TRBD1	.	TRBV6-6	TRBJ1-6	TGTGCCAGCAGTCCCGGACAGGGCCGAACAAAGATTTCACCCCTCCACTTT	CASSPGQGRTKISPLHF
TRBD1	.	TRBV7-3	TRBJ1-2	TGTGCCAGCAGCCGAACAGGGGGAGGCTATGGCTACACCTTC	CASSRTGGGYGYTF
TRBD2	.	TRBV11-2	TRBJ2-1	TGTGCCAGCCTTGGAGGCGGACTAGGAGACAATGAGCAGTTCTTC	CASLGGGLGDNEQFF
.	.	TRBV11-2	TRBJ2-1	TGTGCCAGCAGCTTAGTTGCGCGGGGCAATGAGCAGTTCTTC	CASSLVARGNEQFF
TRBD1	.	TRBV9	TRBJ1-2	TGTGCCTGCACGGACAGGGGAAATTATGGCTACACCTTC	CACTDRGNYGYTF
.	.	TRBV5-1	TRBJ2-7	TGCGCCAGCAGTGACAGCAGAACCTACGAGCAGTACTTC	CASSDSRTYEQYF
.	.	TRBV27	TRBJ2-5	TGTGCCAGCAGTTCAGGGACTGCCCAGTACTTC	CASSSGTAQYF
.	.	TRBV18	TRBJ1-1	TGTGCCAGCTCAGGAGATTTGAACACTGAAGCTTTCTTT	CASSGDLNTEAFF
TRBD1	.	TRBV18	TRBJ1-1	TGTGCCAGCTCACCACGGACAGGAAACACTGAAGCTTTCTTT	CASSPRTGNTEAFF
.	.	TRBV27	TRBJ2-3	TGTGCCAGCAGTTTGGGCAGAACTAGCACAGATACGCAGTATTTT	CASSLGRTSTDTQYF
.	.	TRBV2	TRBJ1-5	TGTGCCAGCAAACCGAGGACAAATAGCAATCAGCCCCAGCATTTT	CASKPRTNSNQPQHF
TRBD1	.	TRBV5-1	TRBJ2-5	TGCGCCAGCAGCCCCGGGACAGGGCTAAGGGAGACCCAGTACTTC	CASSPGTGLRETQYF
TRBD1	few	TRBV11-3	TRBJ2-3	TGTGCCAGCAGCTTAGATGGGACAGGGAGGACAGATACGCAGTATTTT	CASSLDGTGRTDTQYF
.	.	TRBV30	TRBJ1-3	TGTGCCTGGAGTGGGGTGAGGGCCTCTGGAAACACCATATATTTT	CAWSGVRASGNTIYF
.	.	TRBV28	TRBJ2-1	TGTGCCAGCAGTGAAATACGGGGATACAATGAGCAGTTCTTC	CASSEIRGYNEQFF
TRBD1	many	TRBV6-1	TRBJ1-2	TGTGCCAGCAGTGAAAACAGGGGTTACGCTGGCTACACCTTC	CASSENRGYAGYTF
TRBD2	.	TRBV19	TRBJ2-1	TGTGCCAGTAGTATTTTTGTGGTTGCTAGCGGGAGCAATGAGCAGTTCTTC	CASSIFVVASGSNEQFF